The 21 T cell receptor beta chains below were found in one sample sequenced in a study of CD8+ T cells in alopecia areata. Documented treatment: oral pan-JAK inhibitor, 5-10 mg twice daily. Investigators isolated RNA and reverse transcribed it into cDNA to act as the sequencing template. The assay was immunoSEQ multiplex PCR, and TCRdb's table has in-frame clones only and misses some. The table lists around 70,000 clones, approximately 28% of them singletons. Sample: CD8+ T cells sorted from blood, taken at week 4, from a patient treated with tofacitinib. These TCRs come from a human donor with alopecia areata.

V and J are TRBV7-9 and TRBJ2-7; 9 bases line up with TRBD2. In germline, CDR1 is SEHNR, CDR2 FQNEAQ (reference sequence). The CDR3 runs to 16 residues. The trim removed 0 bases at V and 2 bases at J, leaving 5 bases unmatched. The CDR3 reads CASSLAASGVTYEQYF. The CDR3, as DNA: TGTGCCAGCAGCTTAGCGGCTAGCGGGGTAACCTACGAGCAGTACTTC.

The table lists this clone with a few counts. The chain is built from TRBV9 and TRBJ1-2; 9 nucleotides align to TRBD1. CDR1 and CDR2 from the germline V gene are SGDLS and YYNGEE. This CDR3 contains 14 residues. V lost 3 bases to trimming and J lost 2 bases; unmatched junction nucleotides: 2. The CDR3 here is CASSGGTGNYGYTF. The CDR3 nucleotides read TGTGCCAGCAGCGGGGGGACAGGGAACTATGGCTACACCTTC.

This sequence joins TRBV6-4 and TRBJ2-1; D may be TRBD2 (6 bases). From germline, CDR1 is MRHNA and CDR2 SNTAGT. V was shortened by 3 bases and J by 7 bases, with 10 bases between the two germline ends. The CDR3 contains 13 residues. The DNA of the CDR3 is TGTGCCAGCAGTGAAATCGGGGGAAATGAGCAGTTCTTC. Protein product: CASSEIGGNEQFF.

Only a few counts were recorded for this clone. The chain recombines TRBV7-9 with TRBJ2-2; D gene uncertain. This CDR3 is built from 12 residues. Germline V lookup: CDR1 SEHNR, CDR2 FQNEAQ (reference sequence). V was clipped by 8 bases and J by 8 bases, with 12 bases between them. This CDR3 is CASSALPGELFF. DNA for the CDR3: TGTGCCAGCTCAGCCCTCCCGGGGGAGCTGTTTTTT.

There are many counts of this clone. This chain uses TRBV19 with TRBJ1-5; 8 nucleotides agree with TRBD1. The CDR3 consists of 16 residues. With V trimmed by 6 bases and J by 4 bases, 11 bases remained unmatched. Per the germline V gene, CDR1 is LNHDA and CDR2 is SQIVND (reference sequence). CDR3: CASRAGVQGANQPQHF. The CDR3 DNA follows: TGTGCCAGTAGGGCAGGGGTCCAGGGGGCGAATCAGCCCCAGCATTTT.

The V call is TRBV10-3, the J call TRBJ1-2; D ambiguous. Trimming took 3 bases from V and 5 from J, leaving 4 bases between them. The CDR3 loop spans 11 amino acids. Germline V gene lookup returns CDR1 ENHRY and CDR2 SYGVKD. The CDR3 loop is CAISDEYGYTF. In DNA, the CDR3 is TGTGCCATCAGTGACGAGTATGGCTACACCTTC.

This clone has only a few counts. CDR3: CASSLTISNQPQHF. CDR3 nucleotides: TGTGCCAGCAGTCTTACCATTAGCAATCAGCCCCAGCATTTT. The V and J genes are TRBV27 and TRBJ1-5; no definite D call. CDR3 size: 14 residues. Germline-derived CDR1 and CDR2 are MNHEY and SMNVEV (reference sequence). The V and J ends lost 5 bases and 0 bases respectively, with 8 bases between them.

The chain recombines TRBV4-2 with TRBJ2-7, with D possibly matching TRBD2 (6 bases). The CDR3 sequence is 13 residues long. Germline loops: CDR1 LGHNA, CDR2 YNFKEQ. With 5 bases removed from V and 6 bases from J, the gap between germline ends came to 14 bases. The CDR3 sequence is CASSLAATPEQYF. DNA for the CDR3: TGTGCCAGCAGCTTAGCGGCTACCCCCGAGCAGTACTTC.

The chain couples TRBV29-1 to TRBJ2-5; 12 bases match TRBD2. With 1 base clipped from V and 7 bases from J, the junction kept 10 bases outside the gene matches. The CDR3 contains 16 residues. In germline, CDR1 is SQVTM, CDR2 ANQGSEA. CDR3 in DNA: TGCAGCGTTGAAGGGGTCCTAGCGGGAGGGCCCGTGACCCAGTACTTC. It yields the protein CSVEGVLAGGPVTQYF.

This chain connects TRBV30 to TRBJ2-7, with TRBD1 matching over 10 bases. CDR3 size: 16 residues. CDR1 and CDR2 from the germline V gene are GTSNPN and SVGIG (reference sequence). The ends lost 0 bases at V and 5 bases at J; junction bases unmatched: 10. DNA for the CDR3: TGTGCCTGGAGTGTGACCCCCGGACAGGGGGTTGACGAGCAGTACTTC. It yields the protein CAWSVTPGQGVDEQYF.

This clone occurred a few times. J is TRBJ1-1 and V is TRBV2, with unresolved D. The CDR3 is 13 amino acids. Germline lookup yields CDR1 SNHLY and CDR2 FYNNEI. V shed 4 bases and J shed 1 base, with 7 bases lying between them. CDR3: CASSVPKNTEAFF. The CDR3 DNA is TGTGCCAGCAGTGTCCCGAAGAACACTGAAGCTTTCTTT.

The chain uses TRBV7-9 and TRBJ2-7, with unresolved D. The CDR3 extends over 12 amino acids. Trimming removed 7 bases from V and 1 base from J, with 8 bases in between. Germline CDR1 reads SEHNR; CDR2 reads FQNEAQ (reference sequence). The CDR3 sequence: CASISDSYEQYF. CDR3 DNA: TGTGCCAGCATTTCTGATTCCTACGAGCAGTACTTC. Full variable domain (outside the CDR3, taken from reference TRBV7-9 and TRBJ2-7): DTGVSQNPRHKITKRGQNVTFRCDPISEHNRLYWYRQTLGQGPEFLTYFQNEAQLEKSRLLSDRFSAERPKGSFSTLEIQRTEQGDSAMYLCASISDSYEQYFGPGTRLTVT.

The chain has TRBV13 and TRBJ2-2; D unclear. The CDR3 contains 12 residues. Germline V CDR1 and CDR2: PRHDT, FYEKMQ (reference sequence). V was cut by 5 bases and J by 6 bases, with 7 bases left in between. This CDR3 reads CASSHSAGELFF. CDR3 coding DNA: TGTGCCAGCAGCCATTCTGCCGGGGAGCTGTTTTTT.

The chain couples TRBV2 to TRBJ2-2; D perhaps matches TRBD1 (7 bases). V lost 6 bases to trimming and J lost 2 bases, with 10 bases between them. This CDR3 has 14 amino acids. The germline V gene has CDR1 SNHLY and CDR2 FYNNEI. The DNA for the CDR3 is TGTGCCAGCAGCAGGGGGGCCAACACCGGGGAGCTGTTTTTT. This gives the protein CASSRGANTGELFF.

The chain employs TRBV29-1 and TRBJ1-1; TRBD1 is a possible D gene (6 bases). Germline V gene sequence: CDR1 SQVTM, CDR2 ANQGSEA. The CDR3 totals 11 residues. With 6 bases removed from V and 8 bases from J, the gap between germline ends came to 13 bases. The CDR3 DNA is TGCAGCGTAGTCGTAACAGGGGAAGCTTTCTTT. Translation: CSVVVTGEAFF.

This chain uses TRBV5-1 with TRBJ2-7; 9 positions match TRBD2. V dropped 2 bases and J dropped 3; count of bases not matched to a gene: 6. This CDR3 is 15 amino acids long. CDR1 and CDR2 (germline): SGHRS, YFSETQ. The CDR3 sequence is CASSFGLALHYEQYF. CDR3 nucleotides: TGCGCCAGCAGCTTTGGACTAGCGCTTCACTACGAGCAGTACTTC.

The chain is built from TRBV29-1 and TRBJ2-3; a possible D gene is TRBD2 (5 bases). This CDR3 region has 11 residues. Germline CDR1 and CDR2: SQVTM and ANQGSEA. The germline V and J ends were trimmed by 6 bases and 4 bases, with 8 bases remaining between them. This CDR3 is CSVVAPDTQYF. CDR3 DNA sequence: TGCAGCGTGGTAGCGCCAGATACGCAGTATTTT.

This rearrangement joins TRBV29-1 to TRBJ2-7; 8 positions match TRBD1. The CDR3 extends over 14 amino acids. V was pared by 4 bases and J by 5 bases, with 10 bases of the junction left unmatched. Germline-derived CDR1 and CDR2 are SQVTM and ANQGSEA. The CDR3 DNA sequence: TGCAGCGTTGTGGGCGGTCAGGGGGCCCACGAGCAGTACTTC. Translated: CSVVGGQGAHEQYF.

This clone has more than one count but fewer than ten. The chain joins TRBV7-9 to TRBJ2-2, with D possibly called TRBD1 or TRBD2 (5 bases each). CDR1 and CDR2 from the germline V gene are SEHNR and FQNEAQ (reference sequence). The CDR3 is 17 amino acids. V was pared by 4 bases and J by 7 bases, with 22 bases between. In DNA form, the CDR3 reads TGTGCCAGCAGCTCGACGAACCCAAGGGACGCGGGCGGGGAGCTGTTTTTT. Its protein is CASSSTNPRDAGGELFF.

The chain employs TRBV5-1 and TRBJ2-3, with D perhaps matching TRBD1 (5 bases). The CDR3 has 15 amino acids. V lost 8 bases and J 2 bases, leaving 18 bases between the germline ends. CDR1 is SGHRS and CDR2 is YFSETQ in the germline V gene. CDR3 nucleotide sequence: TGCGCCAGTCCTTACACAGGCAGGGCCACAGATACGCAGTATTTT. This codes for CASPYTGRATDTQYF.

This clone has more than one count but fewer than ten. CDR3 region: CASSPGRGGVGTDTQYF. In DNA, the CDR3 is TGTGCCAGCAGTCCGGGGCGCGGGGGAGTGGGCACAGATACGCAGTATTTT. The chain links TRBV28 to TRBJ2-3, with 7 nucleotides matching TRBD2. Unmatched junction bases numbered 12, after V lost 5 bases and J lost 1 base. The CDR3 is 17 amino acids. CDR1 and CDR2 from the germline V gene are MDHEN and SYDVKM.